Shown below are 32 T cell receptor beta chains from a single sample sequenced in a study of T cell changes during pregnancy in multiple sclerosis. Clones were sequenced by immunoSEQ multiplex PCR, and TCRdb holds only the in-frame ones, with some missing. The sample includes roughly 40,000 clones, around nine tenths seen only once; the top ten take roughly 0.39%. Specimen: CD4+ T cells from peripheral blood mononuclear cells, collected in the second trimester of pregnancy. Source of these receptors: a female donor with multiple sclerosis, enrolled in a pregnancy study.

DNA of the CDR3: TGTGCCAGCAGCTTGGGCCACTATGGCTACACCTTC. This codes for CASSLGHYGYTF. The chain combines TRBV7-9 with TRBJ1-2; D gene uncertain. Germline CDR1 SEHNR, CDR2 FQNEAQ (reference sequence). CDR3 length equals 12 residues. Between the trimmed V and J ends, which lost 3 bases and 3 bases, there was a span of 5 bases.

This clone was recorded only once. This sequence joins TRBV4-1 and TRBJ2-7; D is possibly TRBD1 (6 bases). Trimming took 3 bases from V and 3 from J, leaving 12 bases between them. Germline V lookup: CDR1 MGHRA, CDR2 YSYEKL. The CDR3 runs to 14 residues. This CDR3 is CASSQGDIYYEQYF. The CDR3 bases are TGCGCCAGCAGCCAGGGGGACATCTACTACGAGCAGTACTTC.

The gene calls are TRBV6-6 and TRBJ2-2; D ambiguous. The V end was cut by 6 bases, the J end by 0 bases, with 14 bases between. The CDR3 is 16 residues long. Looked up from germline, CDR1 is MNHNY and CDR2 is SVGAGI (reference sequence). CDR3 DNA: TGTGCCAGCAGCTTACCCCGGAGCGCGAACACCGGGGAGCTGTTTTTT. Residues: CASSLPRSANTGELFF.

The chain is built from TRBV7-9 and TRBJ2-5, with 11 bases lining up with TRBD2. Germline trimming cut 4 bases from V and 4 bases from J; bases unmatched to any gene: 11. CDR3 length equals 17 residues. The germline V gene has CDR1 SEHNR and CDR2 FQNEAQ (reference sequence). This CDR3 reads CASSSRQLAGVAETQYF. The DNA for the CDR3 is TGTGCCAGCAGCTCGCGCCAACTAGCGGGAGTGGCAGAGACCCAGTACTTC.

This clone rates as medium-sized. The CDR3: CASSEGTTGNTIYF. The DNA of the CDR3 is TGCGCCAGCAGCGAAGGGACAACTGGAAACACCATATATTTT. The chain employs TRBV5-1 and TRBJ1-3; D perhaps matches TRBD1 (6 bases). The V gene's germline CDR1 is SGHRS and CDR2 YFSETQ. This CDR3 region has 14 residues. Between the trimmed V and J ends, which lost 4 bases and 2 bases, there was a span of 10 bases.

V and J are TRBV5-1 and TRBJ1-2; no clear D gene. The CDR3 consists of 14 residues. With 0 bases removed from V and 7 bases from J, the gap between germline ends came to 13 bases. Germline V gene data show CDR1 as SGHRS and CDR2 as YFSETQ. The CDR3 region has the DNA TGCGCCAGCAGCTTGGGAGGTGTCGCCGGTGGCTACACCTTC. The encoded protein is CASSLGGVAGGYTF.

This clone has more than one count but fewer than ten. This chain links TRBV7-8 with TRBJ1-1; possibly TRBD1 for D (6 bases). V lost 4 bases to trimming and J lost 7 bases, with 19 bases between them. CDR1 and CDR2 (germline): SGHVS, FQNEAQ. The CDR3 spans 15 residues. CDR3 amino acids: CASSSRPTGSNEAFF. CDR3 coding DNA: TGTGCCAGCAGCTCCCGACCGACAGGTTCTAATGAAGCTTTCTTT.

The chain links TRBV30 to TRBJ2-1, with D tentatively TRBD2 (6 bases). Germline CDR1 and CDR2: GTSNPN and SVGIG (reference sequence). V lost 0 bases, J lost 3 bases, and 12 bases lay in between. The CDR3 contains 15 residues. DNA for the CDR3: TGTGCCTGGAGTGTACGGGGGACTTTCTACAATGAGCAGTTCTTC. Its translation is CAWSVRGTFYNEQFF.

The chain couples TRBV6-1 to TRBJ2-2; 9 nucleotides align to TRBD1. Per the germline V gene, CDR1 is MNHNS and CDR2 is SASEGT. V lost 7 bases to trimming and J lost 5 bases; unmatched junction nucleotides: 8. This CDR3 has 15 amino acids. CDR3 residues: CASNTGGSVTGELFF. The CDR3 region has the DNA TGTGCCAGCAATACAGGGGGCAGCGTAACCGGGGAGCTGTTTTTT.

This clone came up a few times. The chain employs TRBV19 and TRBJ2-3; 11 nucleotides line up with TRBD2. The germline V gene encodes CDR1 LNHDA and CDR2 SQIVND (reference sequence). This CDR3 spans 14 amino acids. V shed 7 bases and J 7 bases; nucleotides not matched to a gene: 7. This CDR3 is CASTLAGGRNTQYF. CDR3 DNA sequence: TGTGCCAGTACCCTAGCGGGGGGAAGAAATACGCAGTATTTT.

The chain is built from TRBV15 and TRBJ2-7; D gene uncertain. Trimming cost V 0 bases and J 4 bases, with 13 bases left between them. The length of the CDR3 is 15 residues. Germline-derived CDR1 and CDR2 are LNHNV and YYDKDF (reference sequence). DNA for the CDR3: TGTGCCACCAGCAGAGATTATAGCCAAGTATACGAGCAGTACTTC. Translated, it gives CATSRDYSQVYEQYF.

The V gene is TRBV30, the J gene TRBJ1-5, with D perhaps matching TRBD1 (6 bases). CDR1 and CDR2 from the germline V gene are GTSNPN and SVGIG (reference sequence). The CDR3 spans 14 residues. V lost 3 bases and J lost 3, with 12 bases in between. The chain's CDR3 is CAWSPGQHNQPQHF. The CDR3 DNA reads TGTGCCTGGAGCCCCGGACAGCACAATCAGCCCCAGCATTTT. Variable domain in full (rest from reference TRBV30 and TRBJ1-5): SQTIHQWPATLVQPVGSPLSLECTVEGTSNPNLYWYRQAAGRGLQLLFYSVGIGQISSEVPQNLSASRPQDRQFILSSKKLLLSDSGFYLCAWSPGQHNQPQHFGDGTRLSIL.

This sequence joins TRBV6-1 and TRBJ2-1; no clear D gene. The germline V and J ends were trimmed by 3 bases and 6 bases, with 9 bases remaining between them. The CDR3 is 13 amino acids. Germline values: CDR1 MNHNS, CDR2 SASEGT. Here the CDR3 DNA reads TGTGCCAGCAGTGAGACTCTCTTCAATGAGCAGTTCTTC. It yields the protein CASSETLFNEQFF.

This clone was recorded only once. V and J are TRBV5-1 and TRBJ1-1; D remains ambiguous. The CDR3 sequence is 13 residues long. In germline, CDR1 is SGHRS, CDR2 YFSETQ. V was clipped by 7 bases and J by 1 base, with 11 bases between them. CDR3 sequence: CASRPGANTEAFF. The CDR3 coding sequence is TGCGCCAGCCGTCCGGGAGCGAACACTGAAGCTTTCTTT.

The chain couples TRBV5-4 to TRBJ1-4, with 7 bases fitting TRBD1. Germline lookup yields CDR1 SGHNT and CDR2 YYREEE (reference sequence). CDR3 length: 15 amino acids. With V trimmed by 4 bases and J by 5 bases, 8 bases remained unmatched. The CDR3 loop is CASSPGGRGNEKLFF. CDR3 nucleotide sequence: TGTGCCAGCAGCCCCGGGGGCAGGGGGAATGAAAAACTGTTTTTT. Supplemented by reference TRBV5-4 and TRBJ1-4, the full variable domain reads ETGVTQSPTHLIKTRGQQVTLRCSSQSGHNTVSWYQQALGQGPQFIFQYYREEENGRGNFPPRFSGLQFPNYSSELNVNALELDDSALYLCASSPGGRGNEKLFFGSGTQLSVL.

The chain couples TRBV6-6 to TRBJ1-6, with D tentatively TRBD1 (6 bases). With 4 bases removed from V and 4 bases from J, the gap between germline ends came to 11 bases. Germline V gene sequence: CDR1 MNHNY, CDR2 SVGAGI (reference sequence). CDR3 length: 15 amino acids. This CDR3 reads CASSFGQIYNSPLHF. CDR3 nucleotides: TGTGCCAGCAGTTTTGGACAGATTTATAATTCACCCCTCCACTTT.

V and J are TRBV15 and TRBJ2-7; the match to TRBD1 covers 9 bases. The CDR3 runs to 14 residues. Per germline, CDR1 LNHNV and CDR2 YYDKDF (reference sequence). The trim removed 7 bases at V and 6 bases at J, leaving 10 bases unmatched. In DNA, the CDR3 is TGTGCCACCAACTCCGGGACAGGGCCACCCGAGCAGTACTTC. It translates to CATNSGTGPPEQYF. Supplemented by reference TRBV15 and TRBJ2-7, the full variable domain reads DAMVIQNPRYQVTQFGKPVTLSCSQTLNHNVMYWYQQKSSQAPKLLFHYYDKDFNNEADTPDNFQSRRPNTSFCFLDIRSPGLGDTAMYLCATNSGTGPPEQYFGPGTRLTVT.

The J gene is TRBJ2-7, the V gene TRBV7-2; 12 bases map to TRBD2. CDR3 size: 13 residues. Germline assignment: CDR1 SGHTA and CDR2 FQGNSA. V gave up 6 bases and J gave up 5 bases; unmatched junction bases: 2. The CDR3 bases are TGTGCCAGCAGGACTAGCGGGGGTAACGAGCAGTACTTC. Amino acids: CASRTSGGNEQYF. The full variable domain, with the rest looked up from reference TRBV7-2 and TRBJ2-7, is GAGVSQSPSNKVTEKGKDVELRCDPISGHTALYWYRQSLGQGLEFLIYFQGNSAPDKSGLPSDRFSAERTGGSVSTLTIQRTQQEDSAVYLCASRTSGGNEQYFGPGTRLTVT.

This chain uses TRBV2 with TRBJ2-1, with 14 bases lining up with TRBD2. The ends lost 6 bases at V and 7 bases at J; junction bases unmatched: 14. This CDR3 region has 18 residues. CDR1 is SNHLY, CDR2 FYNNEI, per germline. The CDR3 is CASRQGTSGRGAGNEQFF. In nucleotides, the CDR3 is TGTGCCAGCAGGCAAGGGACTAGCGGGAGAGGGGCGGGGAATGAGCAGTTCTTC.

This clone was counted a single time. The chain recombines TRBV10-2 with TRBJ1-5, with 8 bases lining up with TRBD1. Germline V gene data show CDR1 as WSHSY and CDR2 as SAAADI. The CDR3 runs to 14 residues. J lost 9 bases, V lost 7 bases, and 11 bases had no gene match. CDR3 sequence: CASIWTGIVVPQHF. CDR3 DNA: TGCGCCAGCATTTGGACAGGGATCGTGGTGCCCCAGCATTTT.

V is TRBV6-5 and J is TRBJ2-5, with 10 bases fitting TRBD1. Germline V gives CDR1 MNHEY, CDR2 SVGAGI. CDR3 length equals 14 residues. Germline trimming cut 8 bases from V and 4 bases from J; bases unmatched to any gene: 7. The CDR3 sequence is CASRKDRGVETQYF. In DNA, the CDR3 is TGTGCCAGCCGAAAGGACAGGGGGGTAGAGACCCAGTACTTC.

The CDR3 reads CASSSQGSSYNEQFF. The CDR3 bases are TGTGCCAGCAGCTCCCAGGGTAGCTCCTACAATGAGCAGTTCTTC. J is TRBJ2-1 and V is TRBV7-2, with D possibly TRBD1 on 5 matching bases. Trimming cost V 4 bases and J 0 bases, with 10 bases left between them. Germline assignment: CDR1 SGHTA and CDR2 FQGNSA. The CDR3 contains 15 residues.

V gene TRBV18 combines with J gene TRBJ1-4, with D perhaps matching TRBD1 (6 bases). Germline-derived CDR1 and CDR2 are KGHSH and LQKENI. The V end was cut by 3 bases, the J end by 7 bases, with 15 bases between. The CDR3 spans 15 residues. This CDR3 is CASSPRQATGEKLFF. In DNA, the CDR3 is TGTGCCAGCTCACCCAGACAGGCTACAGGTGAAAAACTGTTTTTT.

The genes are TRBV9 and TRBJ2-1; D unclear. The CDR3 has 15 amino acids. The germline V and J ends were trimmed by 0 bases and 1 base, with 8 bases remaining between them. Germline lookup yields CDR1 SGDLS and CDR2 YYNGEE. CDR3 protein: CASSVGGWSYNEQFF. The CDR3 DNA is TGTGCCAGCAGCGTAGGAGGTTGGTCCTACAATGAGCAGTTCTTC.

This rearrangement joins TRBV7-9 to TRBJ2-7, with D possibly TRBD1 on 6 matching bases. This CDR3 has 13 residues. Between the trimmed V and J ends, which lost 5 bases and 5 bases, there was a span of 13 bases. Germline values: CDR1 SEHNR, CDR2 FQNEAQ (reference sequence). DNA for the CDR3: TGTGCCAGCAGCATTGGACAGCCTAACGAGCAGTACTTC. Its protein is CASSIGQPNEQYF.

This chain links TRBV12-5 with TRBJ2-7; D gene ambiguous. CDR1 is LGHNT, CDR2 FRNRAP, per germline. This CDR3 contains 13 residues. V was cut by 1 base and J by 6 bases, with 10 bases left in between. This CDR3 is CASGLEDSLEQYF. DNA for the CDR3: TGTGCTAGTGGTTTGGAAGATTCACTCGAGCAGTACTTC.

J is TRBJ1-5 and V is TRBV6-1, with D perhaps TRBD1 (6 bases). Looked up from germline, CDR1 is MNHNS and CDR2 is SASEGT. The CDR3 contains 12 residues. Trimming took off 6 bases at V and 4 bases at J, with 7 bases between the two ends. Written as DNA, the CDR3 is TGTGCCAGCAGCGGACAGAATCAGCCCCAGCATTTT. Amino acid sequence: CASSGQNQPQHF.

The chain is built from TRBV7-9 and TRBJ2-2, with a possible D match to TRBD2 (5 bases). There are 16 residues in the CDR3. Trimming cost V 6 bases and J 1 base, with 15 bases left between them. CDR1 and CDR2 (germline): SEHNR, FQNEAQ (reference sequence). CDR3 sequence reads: CASRGSGARNTGELFF. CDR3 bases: TGTGCCAGCAGGGGAAGCGGAGCTCGGAACACCGGGGAGCTGTTTTTT.

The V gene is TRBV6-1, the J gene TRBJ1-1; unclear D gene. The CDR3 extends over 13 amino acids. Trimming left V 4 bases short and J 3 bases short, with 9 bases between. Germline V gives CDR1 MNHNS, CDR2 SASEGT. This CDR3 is CASSAGQDTEAFF. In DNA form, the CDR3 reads TGTGCCAGCAGTGCCGGCCAGGACACTGAAGCTTTCTTT.

CDR3 sequence (DNA): TGTGCCAGCAGCTTAGAGGTCGGAGTCTACGAGCAGTACTTC. Encoded protein: CASSLEVGVYEQYF. The chain links TRBV7-9 to TRBJ2-7; D is ambiguous. The germline CDR1 and CDR2 sequences are SEHNR and FQNEAQ (reference sequence). The CDR3 covers 14 residues. V was shortened by 1 base and J by 3 bases, with 10 bases between the two germline ends.

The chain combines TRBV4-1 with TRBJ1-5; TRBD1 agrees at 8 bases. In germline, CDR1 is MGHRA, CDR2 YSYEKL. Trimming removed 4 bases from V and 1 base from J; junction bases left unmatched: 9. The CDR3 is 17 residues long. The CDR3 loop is CASSLSSDRVSNQPQHF. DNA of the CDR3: TGCGCCAGCAGCCTCTCCTCGGACAGGGTAAGCAATCAGCCCCAGCATTTT.

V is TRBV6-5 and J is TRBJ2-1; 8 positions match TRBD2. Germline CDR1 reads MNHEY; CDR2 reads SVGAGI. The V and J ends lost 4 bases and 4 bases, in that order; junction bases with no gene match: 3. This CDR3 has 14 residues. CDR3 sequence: CASSSTGGYNEQFF. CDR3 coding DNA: TGTGCCAGCAGTTCAACGGGGGGGTACAATGAGCAGTTCTTC.